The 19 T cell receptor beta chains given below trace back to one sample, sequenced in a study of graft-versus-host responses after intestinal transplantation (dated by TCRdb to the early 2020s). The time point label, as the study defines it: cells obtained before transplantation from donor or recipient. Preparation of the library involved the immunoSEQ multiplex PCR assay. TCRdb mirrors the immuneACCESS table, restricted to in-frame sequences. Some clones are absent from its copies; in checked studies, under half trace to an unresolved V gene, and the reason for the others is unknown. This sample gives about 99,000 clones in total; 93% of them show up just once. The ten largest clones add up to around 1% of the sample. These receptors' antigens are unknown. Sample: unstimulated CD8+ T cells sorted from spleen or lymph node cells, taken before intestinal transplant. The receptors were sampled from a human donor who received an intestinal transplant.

This CDR3 reads CASSQRLGDTEAFF. CDR3 DNA sequence: TGTGCCAGCAGTCAAAGGCTAGGAGACACTGAAGCTTTCTTT. The chain has TRBV27 and TRBJ1-1; D call uncertain. Germline V gene lookup returns CDR1 MNHEY and CDR2 SMNVEV (reference sequence). This CDR3 is built from 14 residues. Deletions cut 5 bases from V and 3 bases from J, with 13 bases between.

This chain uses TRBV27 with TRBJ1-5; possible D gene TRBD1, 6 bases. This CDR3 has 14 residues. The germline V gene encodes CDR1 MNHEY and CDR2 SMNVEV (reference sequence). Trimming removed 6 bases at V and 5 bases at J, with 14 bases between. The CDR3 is CASSLNDRYQPQHF. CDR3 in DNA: TGTGCCAGCAGCTTAAACGACAGGTATCAGCCCCAGCATTTT.

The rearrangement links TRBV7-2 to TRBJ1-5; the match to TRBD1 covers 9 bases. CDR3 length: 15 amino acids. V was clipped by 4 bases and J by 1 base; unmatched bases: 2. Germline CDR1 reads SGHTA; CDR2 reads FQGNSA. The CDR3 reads CASSWGQGSNQPQHF. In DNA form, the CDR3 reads TGTGCCAGCAGCTGGGGACAGGGAAGCAATCAGCCCCAGCATTTT.

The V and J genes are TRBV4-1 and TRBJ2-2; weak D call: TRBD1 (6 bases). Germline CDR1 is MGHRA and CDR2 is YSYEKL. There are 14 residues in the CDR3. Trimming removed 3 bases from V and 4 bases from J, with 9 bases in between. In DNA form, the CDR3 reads TGCGCCAGCAGCCAGAACAGGGCCACCGGGGAGCTGTTTTTT. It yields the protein CASSQNRATGELFF.

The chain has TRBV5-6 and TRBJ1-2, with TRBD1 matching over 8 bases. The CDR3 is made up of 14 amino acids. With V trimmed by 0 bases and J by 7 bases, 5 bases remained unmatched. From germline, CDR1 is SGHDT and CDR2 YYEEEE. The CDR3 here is CASSLGTGFSGYTF. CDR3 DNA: TGTGCCAGCAGCTTGGGGACAGGGTTTAGTGGCTACACCTTC.

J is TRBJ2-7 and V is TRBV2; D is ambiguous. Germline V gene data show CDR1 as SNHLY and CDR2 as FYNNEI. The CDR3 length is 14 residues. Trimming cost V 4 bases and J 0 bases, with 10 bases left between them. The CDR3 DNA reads TGTGCCAGCAGTGTGAATATAATCTCCTACGAGCAGTACTTC. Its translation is CASSVNIISYEQYF.

The CDR3 loop is CASSATDRGSYEQYF. For the CDR3, the DNA is TGTGCCAGCAGCGCCACTGACAGGGGGAGTTACGAGCAGTACTTC. The V call is TRBV13, the J call TRBJ2-7; TRBD1 agrees at 9 bases. V was clipped by 5 bases and J by 4 bases; unmatched bases: 9. This CDR3 has 15 amino acids. Germline CDR1 and CDR2: PRHDT and FYEKMQ (reference sequence). Drawing the rest from reference TRBV13 and TRBJ2-7, the complete variable domain is AAGVIQSPRHLIKEKRETATLKCYPIPRHDTVYWYQQGPGQDPQFLISFYEKMQSDKGSIPDRFSAQQFSDYHSELNMSSLELGDSALYFCASSATDRGSYEQYFGPGTRLTVT.

CDR3 in amino acids: CSARADTQYF. For the CDR3, the DNA is TGCAGCGCCAGAGCAGATACGCAGTATTTT. V is TRBV29-1 and J is TRBJ2-3; D is unclear. From germline, CDR1 is SQVTM and CDR2 ANQGSEA. The CDR3 extends over 10 amino acids. The V gene lost 7 bases and the J gene lost 4 bases, with 6 bases spanning the gap.

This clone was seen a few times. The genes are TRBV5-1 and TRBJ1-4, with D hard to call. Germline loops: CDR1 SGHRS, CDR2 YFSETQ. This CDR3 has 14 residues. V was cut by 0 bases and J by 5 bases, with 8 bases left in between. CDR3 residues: CASSLVADNEKLFF. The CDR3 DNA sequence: TGCGCCAGCAGCTTGGTGGCAGACAATGAAAAACTGTTTTTT.

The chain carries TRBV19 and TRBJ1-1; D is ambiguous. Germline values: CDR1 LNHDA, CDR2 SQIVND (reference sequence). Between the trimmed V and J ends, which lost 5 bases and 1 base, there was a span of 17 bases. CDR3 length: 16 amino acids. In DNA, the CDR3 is TGTGCCAGTAGTCCAAAAACGTACCTAGAGAACACTGAAGCTTTCTTT. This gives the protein CASSPKTYLENTEAFF.

The DNA for the CDR3 is TGTGCCACCAGCAGAGAAGGGTCAAACACAGATACGCAGTATTTT. This encodes CATSREGSNTDTQYF. The V and J genes are TRBV15 and TRBJ2-3, with D unresolved. This CDR3 comprises 15 residues. Germline loops: CDR1 LNHNV, CDR2 YYDKDF (reference sequence). V lost 0 bases and J lost 2, with 9 bases in between.

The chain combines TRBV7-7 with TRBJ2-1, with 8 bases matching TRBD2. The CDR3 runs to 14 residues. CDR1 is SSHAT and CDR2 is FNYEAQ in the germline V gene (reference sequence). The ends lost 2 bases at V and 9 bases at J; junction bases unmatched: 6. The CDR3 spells CASSLSLSGGEQFF. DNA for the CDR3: TGTGCCAGCAGCTTAAGTCTGAGCGGGGGTGAGCAGTTCTTC.

CDR3 sequence reads: CASSQDRVSRETQYF. The CDR3 coding sequence is TGCGCCAGCAGCCAAGATCGGGTTAGTAGAGAGACCCAGTACTTC. This chain connects TRBV4-1 to TRBJ2-5; D gene unclear. The CDR3 contains 15 residues. Germline lookup yields CDR1 MGHRA and CDR2 YSYEKL. Trimming removed 0 bases from V and 4 bases from J, with 12 bases in between.

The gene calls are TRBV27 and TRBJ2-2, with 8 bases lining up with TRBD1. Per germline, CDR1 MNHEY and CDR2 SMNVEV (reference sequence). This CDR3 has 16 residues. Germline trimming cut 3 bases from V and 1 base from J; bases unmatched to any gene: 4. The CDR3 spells CASSFSGTGNTGELFF. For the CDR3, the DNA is TGTGCCAGCAGTTTTTCTGGGACAGGGAACACCGGGGAGCTGTTTTTT.

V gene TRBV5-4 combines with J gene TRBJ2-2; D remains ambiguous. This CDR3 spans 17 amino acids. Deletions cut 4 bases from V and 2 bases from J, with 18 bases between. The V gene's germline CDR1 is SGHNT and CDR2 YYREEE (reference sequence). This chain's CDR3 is CASSPYPDGFNTGELFF. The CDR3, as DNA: TGTGCCAGCAGCCCCTACCCGGACGGCTTCAACACCGGGGAGCTGTTTTTT.

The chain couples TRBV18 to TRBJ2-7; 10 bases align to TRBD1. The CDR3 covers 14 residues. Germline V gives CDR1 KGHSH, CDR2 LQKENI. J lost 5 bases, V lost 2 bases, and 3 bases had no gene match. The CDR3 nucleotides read TGTGCCAGCTCACCAAGGGACAGGGGCCACGAGCAGTACTTC. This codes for CASSPRDRGHEQYF.

In DNA form, the CDR3 reads TGTGCCAGTAGTAACCGGGGCCAAAACACCATATATTTT. Amino acid sequence: CASSNRGQNTIYF. The V call is TRBV19, the J call TRBJ1-3; TRBD1 is a possible D gene (5 bases). The CDR3 has 13 amino acids. Per the germline V gene, CDR1 is LNHDA and CDR2 is SQIVND (reference sequence). Trimming removed 4 bases from V and 6 bases from J, with 10 bases in between.

This chain's CDR3 is CASALAYYEQYF. The DNA for the CDR3 is TGTGCCAGCGCTCTAGCATACTACGAGCAGTACTTC. The genes are TRBV7-9 and TRBJ2-7; possibly TRBD2 for D (5 bases). Trimming stripped 8 bases from V and 3 bases from J, with 11 bases between. Germline V gene data show CDR1 as SEHNR and CDR2 as FQNEAQ (reference sequence). This CDR3 comprises 12 residues.

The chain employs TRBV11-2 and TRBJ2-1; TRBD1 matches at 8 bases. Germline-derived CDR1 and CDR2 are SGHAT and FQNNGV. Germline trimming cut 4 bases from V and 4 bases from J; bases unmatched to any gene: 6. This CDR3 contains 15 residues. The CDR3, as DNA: TGTGCCAGCAGCTCCCTCAGGGGGCTGTACAATGAGCAGTTCTTC. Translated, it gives CASSSLRGLYNEQFF.